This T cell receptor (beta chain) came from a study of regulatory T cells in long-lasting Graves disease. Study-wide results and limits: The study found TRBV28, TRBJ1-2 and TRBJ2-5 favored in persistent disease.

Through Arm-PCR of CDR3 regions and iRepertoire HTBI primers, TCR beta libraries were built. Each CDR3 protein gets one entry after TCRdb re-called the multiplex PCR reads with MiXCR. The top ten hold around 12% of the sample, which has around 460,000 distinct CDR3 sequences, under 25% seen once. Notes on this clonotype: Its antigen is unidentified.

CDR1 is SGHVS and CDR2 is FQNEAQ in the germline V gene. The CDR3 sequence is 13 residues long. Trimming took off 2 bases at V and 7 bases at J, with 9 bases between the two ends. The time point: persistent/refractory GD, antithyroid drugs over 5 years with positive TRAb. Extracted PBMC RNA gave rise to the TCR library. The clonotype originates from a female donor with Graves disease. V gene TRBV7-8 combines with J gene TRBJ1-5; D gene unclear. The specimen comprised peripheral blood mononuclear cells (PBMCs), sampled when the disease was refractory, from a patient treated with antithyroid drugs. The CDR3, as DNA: TGTGCCAGCAGCTTACAGACGGAACAGCCCCAGCATTTT. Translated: CASSLQTEQPQHF.